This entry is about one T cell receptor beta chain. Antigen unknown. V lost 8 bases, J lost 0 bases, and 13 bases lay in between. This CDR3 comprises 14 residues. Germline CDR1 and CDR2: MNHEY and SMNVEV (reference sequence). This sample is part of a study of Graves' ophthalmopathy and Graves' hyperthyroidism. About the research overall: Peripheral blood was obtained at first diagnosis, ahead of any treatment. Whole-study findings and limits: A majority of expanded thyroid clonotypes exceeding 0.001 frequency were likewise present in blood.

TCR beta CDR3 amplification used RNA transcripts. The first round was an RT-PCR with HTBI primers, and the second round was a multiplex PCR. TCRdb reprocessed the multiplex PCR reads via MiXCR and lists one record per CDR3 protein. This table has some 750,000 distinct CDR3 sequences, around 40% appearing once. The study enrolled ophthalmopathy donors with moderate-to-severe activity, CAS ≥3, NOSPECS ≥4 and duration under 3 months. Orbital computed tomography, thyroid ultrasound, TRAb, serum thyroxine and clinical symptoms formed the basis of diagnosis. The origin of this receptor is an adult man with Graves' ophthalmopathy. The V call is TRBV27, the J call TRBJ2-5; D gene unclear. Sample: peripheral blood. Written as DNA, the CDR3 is TGTGCCAGCTCATCCCGCTTCTACCAAGAGACCCAGTACTTC. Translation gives CASSSRFYQETQYF.